Given below is one T cell receptor (beta chain) in context. Its matching antigen is unknown. This specimen includes other DNA sequences encoding the same CDR3. The isolated RNA, all of it, was reverse transcribed, so expressed TCRB transcripts were what got sequenced. TCRdb's table, derived via immunoSEQ multiplex PCR, lists solely in-frame clones and lacks some. This sample has around 500,000 clones, with over 9.5% found just once. These data are taken from a study of beta chain features in type 1 diabetes. As for the study in general: The samples had 90 million to 130 million sorted cells examined in all.

This CDR3 contains 15 residues. J lost 4 bases, V lost 0 bases, and 3 bases had no gene match. Germline V gene lookup returns CDR1 SGDLS and CDR2 YYNGEE. Using CD45RO/CCR7/CD25/CD127/CD95/CD27, CD4+ naive, central memory, regulatory and stem cell-like memory cells were sorted. Study-wide results and limits: At VDJ recombination sites, type 1 diabetes patients had fewer insertions and more deleted nucleotides. Patients showed naive, central memory and Treg TCRB repertoires that appeared more similar than those of healthy donors.

Sequencing input: naive CD4+ T cells from blood. This chain connects TRBV9 to TRBJ2-1; 8 nucleotides match TRBD2. This receptor was taken from a young woman in good health. The CDR3 DNA reads as TGTGCCAGCAGCGTAGAGTTAGCGGGATACAATGAGCAGTTCTTC. Residues: CASSVELAGYNEQFF. The variable domain in full, completed from reference TRBV9 and TRBJ2-1, reads DSGVTQTPKHLITATGQRVTLRCSPRSGDLSVYWYQQSLDQGLQFLIQYYNGEERAKGNILERFSAQQFPDLHSELNLSSLELGDSALYFCASSVELAGYNEQFFGPGTRLTVL.